The 31 T cell receptor beta chains reported below all come from one sample, sequenced in a study of regulatory and conventional T cells in RAG deficiency. Blood CD4+ CD25-low CD127-high conventional T cells supplied the genomic DNA template. Clones were read by immunoSEQ multiplex PCR, and TCRdb kept only the in-frame ones, dropping some. The data contain about 30,000 clones, approximately 96% of them seen just once; the ten biggest clones take up approximately 0.35%. These same records also appear under a second study, on regulatory T cells. That study adds: The primer mix had 52 TRBV and 13 TRBJ primers.

The sequencing input was CD25- CD4+ T cells sorted from blood. These receptors came from a human donor in good health.

The chain employs TRBV7-2 and TRBJ1-5; 10 bases agree with TRBD1. This CDR3 has 19 amino acids. Germline V gene lookup returns CDR1 SGHTA and CDR2 FQGNSA. V trimming: 1 base; J trimming: 2 bases; junction bases outside the gene matches: 11. CDR3 sequence (DNA): TGTGCCAGCAGCTTAGGGAGGACAGGGGGGTTAGGTGGCAATCAGCCCCAGCATTTT. It translates to CASSLGRTGGLGGNQPQHF.

V usage is TRBV6-1 and J usage is TRBJ1-1; a possible D gene is TRBD1 (6 bases). CDR3 length: 13 residues. Trimming removed 6 bases from V and 5 bases from J, with 13 bases in between. Per germline, CDR1 MNHNS and CDR2 SASEGT. The CDR3 here is CASRQGPGTEAFF. Here the CDR3 DNA reads TGTGCCAGCAGACAGGGCCCAGGGACTGAAGCTTTCTTT.

This clone is a singleton in its sample. The chain employs TRBV30 and TRBJ1-5; D may be TRBD1 (6 bases). CDR1 and CDR2 from the germline V gene are GTSNPN and SVGIG (reference sequence). The CDR3 is 18 residues long. Between the trimmed V and J ends, which lost 3 bases and 0 bases, there was a span of 21 bases. The CDR3 region is CAWRANSLGQFSNQPQHF. The CDR3 DNA is TGTGCCTGGAGGGCAAATTCCTTAGGACAGTTTAGCAATCAGCCCCAGCATTTT.

This chain links TRBV6-1 with TRBJ1-5, with 10 bases matching TRBD1. CDR1 and CDR2 from the germline V gene are MNHNS and SASEGT. Germline trimming cut 0 bases from V and 7 bases from J; bases unmatched to any gene: 6. This CDR3 is built from 16 residues. The CDR3: CASSEALWTGGQPQHF. DNA of the CDR3: TGTGCCAGCAGTGAAGCTCTATGGACAGGGGGACAGCCCCAGCATTTT.

The genes are TRBV7-2 and TRBJ1-4; D not resolved. This CDR3 spans 15 amino acids. Trimming left V 1 base short and J 3 bases short, with 9 bases between. CDR1 SGHTA and CDR2 FQGNSA come from the germline V gene. The CDR3 reads CASSLGGQPNEKLFF. The CDR3 DNA sequence: TGTGCCAGCAGCTTAGGAGGGCAGCCTAATGAAAAACTGTTTTTT.

The genes are TRBV7-2 and TRBJ2-1, with 8 nucleotides matching TRBD2. V dropped 5 bases and J dropped 9; count of bases not matched to a gene: 3. Germline values: CDR1 SGHTA, CDR2 FQGNSA. CDR3 size: 12 residues. CDR3 sequence: CASSPRGVEQFF. In DNA, the CDR3 is TGTGCCAGCAGCCCGCGGGGGGTTGAGCAGTTCTTC.

This clone came up a few times. V gene TRBV4-3 combines with J gene TRBJ1-3; D ambiguous. V was trimmed by 4 bases and J by 2 bases, leaving 18 bases between them. The CDR3 spans 17 residues. The germline gives CDR1 LGHNA, CDR2 YSLEER. CDR3 coding DNA: TGCGCCAGCAGCCCGAGTGGAACAGTTATTACTGGAAACACCATATATTTT. Protein sequence: CASSPSGTVITGNTIYF.

This sequence joins TRBV2 and TRBJ2-4; 9 positions agree with TRBD1. V was clipped by 9 bases and J by 6 bases; unmatched bases: 6. Germline values: CDR1 SNHLY, CDR2 FYNNEI. This CDR3 spans 13 amino acids. The CDR3 DNA follows: TGTGCCAGTGGGGTGACAGGGGGAAACATTCAGTACTTC. This translates into CASGVTGGNIQYF.

The chain uses TRBV7-8 and TRBJ1-4; D is possibly TRBD1 (6 bases). CDR3 length equals 16 residues. The V end lost 1 base, the J end lost 6 bases, and 15 bases lay between the germline ends. Per germline, CDR1 SGHVS and CDR2 FQNEAQ. CDR3 region: CASSLGVAGDDEKLFF. The CDR3 DNA sequence: TGTGCCAGCAGCTTAGGTGTGGCAGGGGACGATGAAAAACTGTTTTTT.

The V and J genes are TRBV5-4 and TRBJ2-7; 8 nucleotides match TRBD1. CDR1 is SGHNT, CDR2 YYREEE, per germline (reference sequence). This CDR3 contains 15 residues. Losses at the gene ends were 0 bases for V and 9 bases for J; bases not matched to a gene: 11. CDR3 bases: TGTGCCAGCAGCTTGGTGTCAGGGGGCGGAGGTGGGCAGTACTTC. Translation: CASSLVSGGGGGQYF.

The V call is TRBV12-5, the J call TRBJ1-3; 7 bases are shared with TRBD1. Germline V CDR1 and CDR2: LGHNT, FRNRAP. V dropped 6 bases and J dropped 0; count of bases not matched to a gene: 2. The CDR3 length is 14 residues. The CDR3 DNA reads TGTGCTAGTGGGACAGGGAGCTCTGGAAACACCATATATTTT. Its translation is CASGTGSSGNTIYF.

V is TRBV7-2 and J is TRBJ2-7, with TRBD1 matching over 7 bases. The J segment lost 6 bases and the V segment lost 5 bases, leaving 10 bases of the junction unmatched. The CDR3 spans 14 residues. Germline loops: CDR1 SGHTA, CDR2 FQGNSA. For the CDR3, the DNA is TGTGCCAGCAGCCTTGGACAGGCCTTCGGCGAGCAGTACTTC. It is translated as CASSLGQAFGEQYF.

V usage is TRBV18 and J usage is TRBJ1-3, with 9 bases lining up with TRBD1. The CDR3 has 16 residues. The germline V gene has CDR1 KGHSH and CDR2 LQKENI. V was pared by 7 bases and J by 0 bases, with 7 bases of the junction left unmatched. The CDR3: CASYLPGQGSGNTIYF. For the CDR3, the DNA is TGTGCCAGCTACCTCCCGGGACAGGGCTCTGGAAACACCATATATTTT.

V gene TRBV18 combines with J gene TRBJ1-1; 7 bases are shared with TRBD1. V lost 1 base to trimming and J lost 5 bases; unmatched junction nucleotides: 4. Germline V lookup: CDR1 KGHSH, CDR2 LQKENI. The CDR3 extends over 14 amino acids. The CDR3: CASSPQGAGTEAFF. In DNA form, the CDR3 reads TGTGCCAGCTCACCACAGGGGGCCGGGACTGAAGCTTTCTTT.

The chain employs TRBV5-1 and TRBJ1-5; D remains unclear. The V and J ends lost 4 bases and 0 bases respectively, with 17 bases between them. The CDR3 has 17 amino acids. Germline V gene sequence: CDR1 SGHRS, CDR2 YFSETQ. CDR3 DNA sequence: TGCGCCAGCAGCCCCGACCTCCGGGAATATAGCAATCAGCCCCAGCATTTT. Translation gives CASSPDLREYSNQPQHF.

The rearrangement links TRBV5-1 to TRBJ2-5; TRBD2 aligns across 12 bases. Germline loops: CDR1 SGHRS, CDR2 YFSETQ. V lost 0 bases, J lost 5 bases, and 8 bases stayed unmatched. The CDR3 extends over 17 amino acids. CDR3 residues: CASSLAPSGGARETQYF. The CDR3 coding sequence is TGCGCCAGCAGCTTGGCACCTAGCGGGGGGGCCAGGGAGACCCAGTACTTC. Full variable domain (rest looked up from reference TRBV5-1 and TRBJ2-5): KAGVTQTPRYLIKTRGQQVTLSCSPISGHRSVSWYQQTPGQGLQFLFEYFSETQRNKGNFPGRFSGRQFSNSRSEMNVSTLELGDSALYLCASSLAPSGGARETQYFGPGTRLLVL.

The rearrangement uses TRBV7-2 and TRBJ2-7, with a possible D match to TRBD1 (6 bases). The CDR3 is made up of 12 amino acids. V shed 8 bases and J shed 6 bases, with 14 bases lying between them. The V gene's germline CDR1 is SGHTA and CDR2 FQGNSA. The CDR3 loop is CASSHRALEQYF. CDR3 nucleotides: TGTGCCAGCTCGCACAGGGCCCTCGAGCAGTACTTC.

The chain couples TRBV25-1 to TRBJ1-4, with 7 bases that match TRBD1. Germline V gene lookup returns CDR1 MGHDK and CDR2 SYGVNS. CDR3 size: 12 residues. J lost 8 bases, V lost 8 bases, and 5 bases had no gene match. The CDR3 DNA sequence: TGTGCCAGCCAAGGAGGGGGCGAAAAACTGTTTTTT. Translation: CASQGGGEKLFF.

The V and J genes are TRBV28 and TRBJ1-5, with D maybe TRBD1 (5 bases). The germline CDR1 and CDR2 sequences are MDHEN and SYDVKM. Trimming took 5 bases from V and 6 from J, leaving 14 bases between them. The length of the CDR3 is 14 residues. CDR3 bases: TGTGCCAGCAGTGGCGGGGGGTCGGGTCAGCCCCAGCATTTT. It encodes CASSGGGSGQPQHF.

This clone was observed a single time. The gene calls are TRBV7-2 and TRBJ1-4, with TRBD1 matching 9 bases. The CDR3 has 14 residues. Germline CDR1 reads SGHTA; CDR2 reads FQGNSA. V shed 5 bases and J 7 bases; nucleotides not matched to a gene: 5. CDR3 sequence reads: CASSQGQGFEKLFF. The CDR3 DNA reads TGTGCCAGCAGCCAGGGACAGGGTTTTGAAAAACTGTTTTTT.

The chain uses TRBV7-9 and TRBJ2-5; TRBD2 matches 7 bases. This CDR3 is built from 16 residues. Germline V gene sequence: CDR1 SEHNR, CDR2 FQNEAQ (reference sequence). V was pared by 9 bases and J by 1 base, with 14 bases of the junction left unmatched. The CDR3 nucleotides read TGTGCCAGTATGAGCGGCTGGACTAGGATCCAAGAGACCCAGTACTTC. Translation gives CASMSGWTRIQETQYF.

The rearrangement links TRBV19 to TRBJ2-4, with D maybe TRBD2 (7 bases). The germline CDR1 and CDR2 sequences are LNHDA and SQIVND (reference sequence). V lost 9 bases and J 1 base, leaving 10 bases between the germline ends. This CDR3 is built from 13 residues. The CDR3 is CARRGGAKNIQYF. For the CDR3, the DNA is TGTGCCAGGAGGGGGGGGGCCAAAAACATTCAGTACTTC. Full variable domain (missing parts from reference TRBV19 and TRBJ2-4): DGGITQSPKYLFRKEGQNVTLSCEQNLNHDAMYWYRQDPGQGLRLIYYSQIVNDFQKGDIAEGYSVSREKKESFPLTVTSAQKNPTAFYLCARRGGAKNIQYFGAGTRLSVL.

CDR3 bases: TGTGCCAGCAGTTACACCCTGGGACAGGTGAACACTGAAGCTTTCTTT. Translated: CASSYTLGQVNTEAFF. This chain connects TRBV6-5 to TRBJ1-1, with 8 bases aligning to TRBD1. With 2 bases clipped from V and 0 bases from J, the junction kept 5 bases outside the gene matches. CDR1 is MNHEY and CDR2 is SVGAGI in the germline V gene. This CDR3 spans 16 amino acids.

This chain uses TRBV7-2 with TRBJ2-2, with D tentatively TRBD1 (5 bases). The V end lost 3 bases, the J end lost 4 bases, and 12 bases lay between the germline ends. The CDR3 is made up of 15 amino acids. In germline, CDR1 is SGHTA, CDR2 FQGNSA. CDR3 loop: CASSFRGAPTGELFF. The CDR3 DNA reads as TGTGCCAGCAGCTTTCGTGGGGCTCCCACCGGGGAGCTGTTTTTT.

The genes are TRBV6-5 and TRBJ1-5; 8 bases match TRBD1. The CDR3 runs to 14 residues. Germline CDR1 MNHEY, CDR2 SVGAGI. V shed 5 bases, J shed 4 bases, and the junction held 4 bases outside the gene matches. CDR3 residues: CASSPHRGNQPQHF. CDR3 nucleotide sequence: TGTGCCAGCAGTCCGCACAGGGGGAATCAGCCCCAGCATTTT.

The chain uses TRBV11-2 and TRBJ2-5; tentative D call: TRBD2 (7 bases). V was pared by 3 bases and J by 5 bases, with 16 bases between. The V gene's germline CDR1 is SGHAT and CDR2 FQNNGV. The CDR3 has 15 residues. The CDR3 protein is CASSFLGGGGETQYF. Here the CDR3 DNA reads TGTGCCAGCAGCTTTCTTGGCGGGGGCGGGGAGACCCAGTACTTC.

The rearrangement links TRBV4-2 to TRBJ2-7; D not resolved. Germline assignment: CDR1 LGHNA and CDR2 YNFKEQ. Trimming took off 2 bases at V and 2 bases at J, with 7 bases between the two ends. The CDR3 length is 13 residues. CDR3 in DNA: TGTGCCAGCAGCCAAACAGCCACCTACGAGCAGTACTTC. Protein: CASSQTATYEQYF.

This rearrangement joins TRBV7-6 to TRBJ1-3; TRBD1 matches 8 bases. This CDR3 is 15 amino acids long. The germline gives CDR1 SGHVS, CDR2 FNYEAQ. Trimming at V came to 5 bases and at J to 3 bases, leaving 6 bases not matched to a gene. The CDR3 DNA reads as TGTGCCAGCAGCCCAGGGACAGGCCTTGGAAACACCATATATTTT. This encodes CASSPGTGLGNTIYF.

This CDR3 is CASSPTVSTEAFF. CDR3 nucleotides: TGTGCCAGCTCACCAACGGTGTCTACTGAAGCTTTCTTT. The chain links TRBV18 to TRBJ1-1; no firm D call. This CDR3 region has 13 residues. Germline CDR1 KGHSH, CDR2 LQKENI. The V and J ends lost 2 bases and 5 bases respectively, with 9 bases between them.

The chain employs TRBV5-1 and TRBJ2-1; 13 nucleotides align to TRBD2. This CDR3 spans 15 amino acids. CDR1 is SGHRS, CDR2 YFSETQ, per germline. J gave up 8 bases and V 1 base, and 3 bases lay outside the gene matches. The CDR3 reads CASSLTSGGAYEQFF. CDR3 in DNA: TGCGCCAGCAGCTTGACTAGCGGGGGGGCGTATGAGCAGTTCTTC. The full variable domain, with the rest looked up from reference TRBV5-1 and TRBJ2-1, is KAGVTQTPRYLIKTRGQQVTLSCSPISGHRSVSWYQQTPGQGLQFLFEYFSETQRNKGNFPGRFSGRQFSNSRSEMNVSTLELGDSALYLCASSLTSGGAYEQFFGPGTRLTVL.

V gene TRBV5-1 combines with J gene TRBJ1-2; no clear D. V was shortened by 2 bases and J by 7 bases, with 18 bases between the two germline ends. Germline loops: CDR1 SGHRS, CDR2 YFSETQ. The CDR3 has 15 residues. The CDR3 loop reads CASSFPQPSGIGYTF. As DNA, the CDR3 is TGCGCCAGCAGCTTCCCCCAGCCATCCGGGATTGGCTACACCTTC.